Below are 10 T cell receptor beta chains sequenced from a single sample in a study of blood T cells in healthy people across ages. The use of a sample-barcoded 5' primer and a J-beta primer mix characterized a second PCR of roughly 6 to 11 cycles. Via MiXCR, TCRdb re-called the 5' RACE reads, giving one row per CDR3 protein. Among about 1.7 million distinct CDR3 sequences listed, roughly 27% were seen once. The sequenced sample was blood. The receptor source for this set is a woman in her 30s in good health.

This sequence joins TRBV7-2 and TRBJ1-2; 7 nucleotides agree with TRBD1. Germline V gene lookup returns CDR1 SGHTA and CDR2 FQGNSA. The CDR3 covers 14 residues. V was clipped by 1 base and J by 8 bases; unmatched bases: 7. DNA of the CDR3: TGTGCCAGCAGCTTAGGTCGACAGGGTAAAGGCTACACCTTC. Translated, it gives CASSLGRQGKGYTF.

The CDR3 DNA is TGTGCCAGCGGAGCTAGCGGGGGGGCCGCGAATACGCAGTATTTT. It specifies CASGASGGAANTQYF. This chain links TRBV27 with TRBJ2-3, with TRBD2 matching 12 bases. CDR1 is MNHEY, CDR2 SMNVEV, per germline (reference sequence). Losses at the gene ends were 8 bases for V and 7 bases for J; bases not matched to a gene: 10. This CDR3 is built from 15 residues.

For this clonotype: The junction shows a germline mismatch at one end, possibly a read error. The gene calls are TRBV13 and TRBJ2-4; 9 bases are a match to TRBD1. The CDR3 has 17 residues. Germline-derived CDR1 and CDR2 are PRHDT and FYEKMQ (reference sequence). CDR3 bases: TGTGCCAGCGGCTTAAACAGGGGGCCTATAGCCAAAAACATTCAGTACTTC. It yields the protein CASGLNRGPIAKNIQYF. Full variable domain (outside the CDR3, taken from reference TRBV13 and TRBJ2-4): AAGVIQSPRHLIKEKRETATLKCYPIPRHDTVYWYQQGPGQDPQFLISFYEKMQSDKGSIPDRFSAQQFSDYHSELNMSSLELGDSALYFCASGLNRGPIAKNIQYFGAGTRLSVL.

This clonotype was counted at least ten times. The rearrangement uses TRBV12-3 or TRBV12-4 and TRBJ1-2; possibly TRBD1 for D (6 bases). The CDR3 loop spans 13 amino acids. Deletions cut 4 bases from V and 2 bases from J, with 8 bases between. CDR3 sequence (DNA): TGTGCCAGCAGTTCAGGGGAGAACTATGGCTACACCTTC. It translates to CASSSGENYGYTF.

This clonotype was seen many times. V usage is TRBV6-5 and J usage is TRBJ1-2; tentative D call: TRBD1 (5 bases). Trimming cost V 6 bases and J 5 bases, with 13 bases left between them. Germline CDR1 reads MNHEY; CDR2 reads SVGAGI. The CDR3 loop spans 13 amino acids. CDR3: CASSGRDLYGYTF. The CDR3 nucleotides read TGTGCCAGCAGCGGCAGGGATCTGTATGGCTACACCTTC.

The CDR3 protein is CASSLASVGGGTDTQYF. In nucleotides, the CDR3 is TGCGCCAGCAGCTTGGCCTCTGTCGGGGGGGGCACAGATACGCAGTATTTT. The chain joins TRBV5-1 to TRBJ2-3, with 8 bases that match TRBD2. Losses at the gene ends were 0 bases for V and 1 base for J; bases not matched to a gene: 7. The CDR3 covers 17 residues. The germline gives CDR1 SGHRS, CDR2 YFSETQ.

This clonotype was detected ten times or more. The rearrangement links TRBV5-1 to TRBJ1-1, with a tentative D call TRBD1 (6 bases). Trimming took off 5 bases at V and 1 base at J, with 15 bases between the two ends. Germline V gene data show CDR1 as SGHRS and CDR2 as YFSETQ. The CDR3 consists of 15 residues. The DNA for the CDR3 is TGCGCCAGCAGGCAAGACGGACAGCCGAACACTGAAGCTTTCTTT. Protein: CASRQDGQPNTEAFF.

The gene calls are TRBV6-2 or TRBV6-3 and TRBJ2-5; no clear D. V was clipped by 1 base and J by 1 base, with 16 bases between them. CDR3 length equals 17 residues. In germline, CDR1 is MNHEY, CDR2 SVGEGT. CDR3 coding DNA: TGTGCCAGCAGTTACTTGCGAGGCGTGGGCTTCCAAGAGACCCAGTACTTC. This sequence encodes CASSYLRGVGFQETQYF.

In nucleotides, the CDR3 is TGCGCCAGCAGTCCGCGGGCCCGGGTCTACGAGCAGTACTTC. Translation gives CASSPRARVYEQYF. The J gene is TRBJ2-7, the V gene TRBV5-1; D perhaps matches TRBD2 (5 bases). This CDR3 is 14 amino acids long. V dropped 5 bases and J dropped 3 bases, with 15 bases sitting between them. CDR1 and CDR2 from the germline V gene are SGHRS and YFSETQ. Variable domain in full (rest from reference TRBV5-1 and TRBJ2-7): KAGVTQTPRYLIKTRGQQVTLSCSPISGHRSVSWYQQTPGQGLQFLFEYFSETQRNKGNFPGRFSGRQFSNSRSEMNVSTLELGDSALYLCASSPRARVYEQYFGPGTRLTVT.

This clonotype has a handful of counts. The V call is TRBV7-2, the J call TRBJ2-5; D is unclear. Germline CDR1 is SGHTA and CDR2 is FQGNSA. V lost 5 bases to trimming and J lost 13 bases, with 26 bases between them. The CDR3 sequence is 15 residues long. CDR3 loop: CASSTVGSQPQLGYF. CDR3 DNA: TGTGCCAGCAGCACAGTCGGCTCGCAACCCCAACTTGGGTACTTC.